This T cell receptor (beta chain) came from a study of blood T cell repertoires in COVID-19. Measured with immunoSEQ multiplex PCR; TCRdb has only the in-frame clones, and not every one. This repertoire shows about 200,000 clones, 65% to 90% found once; its top ten account for around 4.7%. The specimen was peripheral blood. This receptor was obtained from a human donor in a cohort sampled during active COVID-19.

CDR3 coding DNA: TGCGCCAGCAGCAAAAGGACAGGGGATCGGTCCTACGAGCAGTACTTC. Translation: CASSKRTGDRSYEQYF. The chain employs TRBV4-3 and TRBJ2-7; 9 positions agree with TRBD1. Losses at the gene ends were 5 bases for V and 1 base for J; bases not matched to a gene: 9. The CDR3 contains 16 residues. CDR1 and CDR2 (germline): LGHNA, YSLEER.